This entry describes one T cell receptor beta chain. This CDR3 comprises 15 residues. Trimming took 3 bases from V and 3 from J; bases not matched to a gene: 1. Germline CDR1 and CDR2: KGHSH and LQKENI. 60 Vbeta and 13 Jbeta primers were used in PCR. Libraries were prepared by immunoSEQ multiplex PCR; TCRdb keeps only in-frame clonotypes and omits some of them. The sample has 180,000 or so clones, 65% to 85% seen once. This entry is derived from a study of cytomegalovirus exposure and HLA in healthy donors. Unrecorded immune exposures were likely, despite nominal health at sampling. This TCR was sampled from a female donor in good health and CMV-seronegative. The genes are TRBV18 and TRBJ2-2; 10 nucleotides agree with TRBD1. Sequencing was performed on PBMCs. CDR3 coding DNA: TGTGCCAGCTCACCCGGGACAGGGGACACCGGGGAGCTGTTTTTT. Its translation is CASSPGTGDTGELFF.